The clone carrying this T cell receptor (beta chain) has a handful of counts. These data are taken from a study of cytomegalovirus exposure and HLA in healthy donors. CDR3 length: 16 amino acids. Germline CDR1 reads ENHRY; CDR2 reads SYGVKD. V gave up 5 bases and J gave up 6 bases, with 20 bases separating them. Primers for the PCR totalled 60 Vbeta and 13 Jbeta. Generated by immunoSEQ multiplex PCR, the TCRdb table keeps only in-frame clones and is missing some. The table includes 150,000 to 200,000 clones, 70% to 85% detected once. The TCR comes from a woman in her thirties or forties in good health and CMV-seronegative. Sequenced: PBMCs. This chain joins TRBV10-3 and TRBJ2-1; D may be TRBD2 (6 bases). The CDR3 DNA follows: TGTGCCATCAGTCCACTGGGGGGACTTCAGGGCAATGAGCAGTTCTTC. This sequence encodes CAISPLGGLQGNEQFF.